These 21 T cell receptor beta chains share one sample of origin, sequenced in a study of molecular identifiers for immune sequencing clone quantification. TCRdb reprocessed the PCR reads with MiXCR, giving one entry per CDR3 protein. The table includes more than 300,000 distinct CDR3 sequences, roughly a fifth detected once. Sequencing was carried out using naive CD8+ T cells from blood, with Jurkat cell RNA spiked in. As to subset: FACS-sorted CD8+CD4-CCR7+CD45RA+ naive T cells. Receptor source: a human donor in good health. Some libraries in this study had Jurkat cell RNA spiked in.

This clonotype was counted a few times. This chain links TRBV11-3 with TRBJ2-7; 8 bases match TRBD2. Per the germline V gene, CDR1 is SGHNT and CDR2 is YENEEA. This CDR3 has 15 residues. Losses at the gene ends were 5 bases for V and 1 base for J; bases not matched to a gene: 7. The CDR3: CASSGASGPSYEQYF. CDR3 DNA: TGTGCCAGCAGCGGGGCTAGCGGGCCGTCCTACGAGCAGTACTTC. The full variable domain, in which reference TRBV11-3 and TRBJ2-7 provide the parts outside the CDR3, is EAGVVQSPRYKIIEKKQPVAFWCNPISGHNTLYWYLQNLGQGPELLIRYENEEAVDDSQLPKDRFSAERLKGVDSTLKIQPAELGDSAVYLCASSGASGPSYEQYFGPGTRLTVT.

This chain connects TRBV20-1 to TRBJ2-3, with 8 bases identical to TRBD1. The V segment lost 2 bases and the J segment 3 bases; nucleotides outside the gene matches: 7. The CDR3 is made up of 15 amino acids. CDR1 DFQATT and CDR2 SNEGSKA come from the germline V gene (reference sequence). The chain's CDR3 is CSARPRGHRTDTQYF. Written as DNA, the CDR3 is TGCAGTGCTAGACCCAGGGGGCATAGAACAGATACGCAGTATTTT.

DNA for the CDR3: TGTGCCAGCTCACCACCGGCAGCAACTAATGAAAAACTGTTTTTT. This sequence encodes CASSPPAATNEKLFF. The chain links TRBV18 to TRBJ1-4; D gene unclear. CDR1 is KGHSH and CDR2 is LQKENI in the germline V gene. CDR3 length: 15 amino acids. Trimming pared 0 bases from V and 0 bases from J, leaving 5 bases between.

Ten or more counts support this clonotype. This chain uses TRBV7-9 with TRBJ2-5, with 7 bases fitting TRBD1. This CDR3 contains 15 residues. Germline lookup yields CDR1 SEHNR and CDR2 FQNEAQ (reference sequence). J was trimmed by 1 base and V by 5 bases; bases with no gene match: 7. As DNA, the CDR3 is TGTGCCAGCAGCGTAGGGACAGAGTTCCAAGAGACCCAGTACTTC. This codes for CASSVGTEFQETQYF.

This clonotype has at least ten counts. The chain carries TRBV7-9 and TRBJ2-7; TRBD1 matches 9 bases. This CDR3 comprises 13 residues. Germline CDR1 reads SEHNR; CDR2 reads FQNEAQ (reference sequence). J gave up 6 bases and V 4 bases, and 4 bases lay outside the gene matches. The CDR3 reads CASSSTGGIEQYF. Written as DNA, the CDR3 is TGTGCCAGCAGCTCGACAGGGGGAATCGAGCAGTACTTC.

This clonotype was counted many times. In DNA form, the CDR3 reads TGTGCCAGCAGCACCCGAGGGACAGTAGAGACCCAGTACTTC. This gives the protein CASSTRGTVETQYF. The J gene is TRBJ2-5, the V gene TRBV7-9, with TRBD1 matching 7 bases. The CDR3 extends over 14 amino acids. Germline-derived CDR1 and CDR2 are SEHNR and FQNEAQ (reference sequence). V shed 5 bases, J shed 4 bases, and the junction held 7 bases outside the gene matches.

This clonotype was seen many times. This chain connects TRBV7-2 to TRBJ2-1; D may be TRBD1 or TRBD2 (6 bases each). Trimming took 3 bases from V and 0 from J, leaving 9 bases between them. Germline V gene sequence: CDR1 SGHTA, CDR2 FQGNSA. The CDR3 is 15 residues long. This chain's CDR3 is CASSLGGGSYNEQFF. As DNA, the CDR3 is TGTGCCAGCAGCTTGGGGGGCGGCTCCTACAATGAGCAGTTCTTC.

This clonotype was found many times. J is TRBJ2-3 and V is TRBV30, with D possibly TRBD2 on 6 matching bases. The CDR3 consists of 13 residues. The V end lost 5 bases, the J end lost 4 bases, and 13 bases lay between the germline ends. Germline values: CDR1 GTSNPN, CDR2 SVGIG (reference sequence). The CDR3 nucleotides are TGTGCCTGGGGGAGGAGTGGGGCAGATACGCAGTATTTT. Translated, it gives CAWGRSGADTQYF.

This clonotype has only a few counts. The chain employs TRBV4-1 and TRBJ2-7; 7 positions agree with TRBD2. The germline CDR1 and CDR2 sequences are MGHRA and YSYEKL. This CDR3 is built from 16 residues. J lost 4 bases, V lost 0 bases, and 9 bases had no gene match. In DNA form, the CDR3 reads TGCGCCAGCAGCCAAGAGACTAGCCTTGGGGCTTACGAGCAGTACTTC. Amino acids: CASSQETSLGAYEQYF.

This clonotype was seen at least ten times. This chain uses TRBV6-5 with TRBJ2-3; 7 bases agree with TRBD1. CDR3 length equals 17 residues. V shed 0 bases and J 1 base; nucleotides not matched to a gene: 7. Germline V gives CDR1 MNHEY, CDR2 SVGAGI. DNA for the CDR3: TGTGCCAGCAGTTACTCCTTCGACAGGGTGGGCACAGATACGCAGTATTTT. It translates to CASSYSFDRVGTDTQYF.

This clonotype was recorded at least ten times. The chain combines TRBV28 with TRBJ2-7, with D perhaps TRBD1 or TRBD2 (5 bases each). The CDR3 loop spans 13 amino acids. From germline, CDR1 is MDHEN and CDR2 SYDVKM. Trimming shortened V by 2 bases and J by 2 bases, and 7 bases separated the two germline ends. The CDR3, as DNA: TGTGCCAGCAGTTTACCGGGACCCTACGAGCAGTACTTC. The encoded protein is CASSLPGPYEQYF.

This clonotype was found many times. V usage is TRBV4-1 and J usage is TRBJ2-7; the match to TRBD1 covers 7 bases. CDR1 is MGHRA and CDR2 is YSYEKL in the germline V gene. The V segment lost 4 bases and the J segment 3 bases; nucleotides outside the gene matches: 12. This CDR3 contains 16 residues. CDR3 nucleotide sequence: TGCGCCAGCAGCCCGGAGGACAGGCTAGGGGTCTACGAGCAGTACTTC. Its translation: CASSPEDRLGVYEQYF.

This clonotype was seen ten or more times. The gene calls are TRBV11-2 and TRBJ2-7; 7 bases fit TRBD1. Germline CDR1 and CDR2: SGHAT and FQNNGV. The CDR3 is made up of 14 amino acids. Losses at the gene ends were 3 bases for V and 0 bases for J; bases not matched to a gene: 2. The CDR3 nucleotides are TGTGCCAGCAGCTTGGGGGACAGCTCCTACGAGCAGTACTTC. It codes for CASSLGDSSYEQYF.

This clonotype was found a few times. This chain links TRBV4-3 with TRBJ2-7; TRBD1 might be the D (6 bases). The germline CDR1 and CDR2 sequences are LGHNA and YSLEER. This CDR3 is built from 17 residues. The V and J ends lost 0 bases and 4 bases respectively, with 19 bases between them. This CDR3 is CASSQDLRQEGFYEQYF. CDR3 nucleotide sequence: TGCGCCAGCAGCCAAGATTTACGACAGGAAGGTTTTTACGAGCAGTACTTC.

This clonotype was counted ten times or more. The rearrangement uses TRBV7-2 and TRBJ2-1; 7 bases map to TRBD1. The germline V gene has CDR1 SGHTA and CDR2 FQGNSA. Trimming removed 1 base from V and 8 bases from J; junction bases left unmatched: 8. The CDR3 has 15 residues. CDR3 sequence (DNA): TGTGCCAGCAGCTTAGTAGGGGACAGTGGCGATGAGCAGTTCTTC. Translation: CASSLVGDSGDEQFF.

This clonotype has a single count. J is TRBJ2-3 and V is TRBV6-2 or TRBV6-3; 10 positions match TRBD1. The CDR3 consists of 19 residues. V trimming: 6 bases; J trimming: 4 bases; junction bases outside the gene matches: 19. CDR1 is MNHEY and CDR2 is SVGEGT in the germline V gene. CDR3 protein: CASRFLYRDRGVESDTQYF. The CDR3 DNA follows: TGTGCCAGCAGATTCCTGTACCGGGACAGGGGAGTGGAGTCAGATACGCAGTATTTT.

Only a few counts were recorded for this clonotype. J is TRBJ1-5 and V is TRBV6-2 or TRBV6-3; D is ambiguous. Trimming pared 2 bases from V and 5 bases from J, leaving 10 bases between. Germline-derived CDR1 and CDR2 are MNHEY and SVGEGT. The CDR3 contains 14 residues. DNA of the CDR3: TGTGCCAGCAGTTACGGGATAACTTATCAGCCCCAGCATTTT. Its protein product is CASSYGITYQPQHF.

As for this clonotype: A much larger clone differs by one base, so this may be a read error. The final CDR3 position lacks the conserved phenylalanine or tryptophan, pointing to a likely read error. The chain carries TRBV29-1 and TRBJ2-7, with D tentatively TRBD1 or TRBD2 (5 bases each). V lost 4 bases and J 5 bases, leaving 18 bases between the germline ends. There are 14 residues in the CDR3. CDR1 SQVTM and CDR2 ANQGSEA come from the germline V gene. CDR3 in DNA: TGCAGCGTTGCCGGGACCTACCTTAGGGACGAGCAGTACCTC. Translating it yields CSVAGTYLRDEQYL.

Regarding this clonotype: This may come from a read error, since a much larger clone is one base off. The DNA for the CDR3 is TGTGCCAGCAGCCCGCCAATGGACAGGTTAAATGGAAAACTGTTTTTT. Translation gives CASSPPMDRLNGKLFF. The rearrangement uses TRBV7-9 and TRBJ1-4, with 7 bases fitting TRBD1. This CDR3 region has 16 residues. Germline-derived CDR1 and CDR2 are SEHNR and FQNEAQ (reference sequence). Full variable domain (outside the CDR3, taken from reference TRBV7-9 and TRBJ1-4): DTGVSQNPRHKITKRGQNVTFRCDPISEHNRLYWYRQTLGQGPEFLTYFQNEAQLEKSRLLSDRFSAERPKGSFSTLEIQRTEQGDSAMYLCASSPPMDRLNGKLFFGSGTQLSVL.

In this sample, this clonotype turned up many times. Here the CDR3 reads CASSLDPQAYEQYF. In DNA, the CDR3 is TGTGCCAGCAGCTTAGACCCGCAGGCCTACGAGCAGTACTTC. The chain recombines TRBV7-2 with TRBJ2-7; D is unclear. The V end was cut by 1 base, the J end by 2 bases, with 9 bases between. CDR3 length: 14 residues. Germline assignment: CDR1 SGHTA and CDR2 FQGNSA.

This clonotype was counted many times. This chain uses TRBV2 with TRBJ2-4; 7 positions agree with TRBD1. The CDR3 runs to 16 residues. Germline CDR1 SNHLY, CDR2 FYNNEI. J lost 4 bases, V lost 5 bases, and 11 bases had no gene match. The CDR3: CASSFDGQAIKNIQYF. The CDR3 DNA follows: TGTGCCAGCAGTTTCGACGGACAGGCCATTAAAAACATTCAGTACTTC.